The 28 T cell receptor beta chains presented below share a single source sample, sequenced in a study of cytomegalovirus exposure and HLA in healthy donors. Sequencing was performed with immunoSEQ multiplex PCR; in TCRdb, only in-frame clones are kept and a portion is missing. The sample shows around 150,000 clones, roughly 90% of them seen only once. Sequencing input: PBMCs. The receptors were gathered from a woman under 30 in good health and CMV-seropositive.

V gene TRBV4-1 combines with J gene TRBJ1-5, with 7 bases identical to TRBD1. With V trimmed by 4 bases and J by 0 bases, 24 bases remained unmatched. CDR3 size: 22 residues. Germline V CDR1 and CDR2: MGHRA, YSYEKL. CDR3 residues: CASSPIGAPGQFGRNSNQPQHF. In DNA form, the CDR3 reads TGCGCCAGCAGCCCAATCGGCGCACCGGGACAGTTTGGAAGAAATAGCAATCAGCCCCAGCATTTT.

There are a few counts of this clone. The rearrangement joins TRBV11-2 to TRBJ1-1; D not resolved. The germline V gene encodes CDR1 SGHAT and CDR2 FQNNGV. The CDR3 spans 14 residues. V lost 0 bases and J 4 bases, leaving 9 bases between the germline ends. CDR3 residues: CASSLDPPGTEAFF. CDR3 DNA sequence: TGTGCCAGCAGCTTAGACCCGCCGGGCACTGAAGCTTTCTTT. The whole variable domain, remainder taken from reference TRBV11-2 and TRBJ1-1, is EAGVAQSPRYKIIEKRQSVAFWCNPISGHATLYWYQQILGQGPKLLIQFQNNGVVDDSQLPKDRFSAERLKGVDSTLKIQPAKLEDSAVYLCASSLDPPGTEAFFGQGTRLTVV.

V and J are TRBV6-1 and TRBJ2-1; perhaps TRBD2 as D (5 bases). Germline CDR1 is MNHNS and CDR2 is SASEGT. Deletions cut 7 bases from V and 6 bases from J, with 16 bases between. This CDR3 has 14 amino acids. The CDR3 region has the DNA TGTGCCAGCAACCATGAGGGCCAAAGCAATGAGCAGTTCTTC. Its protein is CASNHEGQSNEQFF.

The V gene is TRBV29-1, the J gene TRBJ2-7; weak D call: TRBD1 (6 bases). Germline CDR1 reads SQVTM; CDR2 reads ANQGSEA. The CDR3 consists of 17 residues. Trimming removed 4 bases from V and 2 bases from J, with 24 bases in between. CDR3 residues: CSVVRRGDTSVTYEQYF. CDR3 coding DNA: TGCAGCGTTGTGAGGAGAGGGGACACTTCCGTCACCTACGAGCAGTACTTC.

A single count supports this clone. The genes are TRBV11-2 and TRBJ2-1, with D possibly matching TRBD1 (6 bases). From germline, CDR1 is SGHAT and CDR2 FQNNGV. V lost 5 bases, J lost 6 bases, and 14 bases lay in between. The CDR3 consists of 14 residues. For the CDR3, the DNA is TGTGCCAGCAGCACAATAGGGGGTGGCAATGAGCAGTTCTTC. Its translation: CASSTIGGGNEQFF.

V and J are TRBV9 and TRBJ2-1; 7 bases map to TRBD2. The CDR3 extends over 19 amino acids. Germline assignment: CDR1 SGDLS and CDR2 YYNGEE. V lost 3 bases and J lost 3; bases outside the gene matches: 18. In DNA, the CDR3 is TGTGCCAGCAGCGCTCTCCTAGGTGGCGCGGGAGAATTCTACAATGAGCAGTTCTTC. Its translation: CASSALLGGAGEFYNEQFF.

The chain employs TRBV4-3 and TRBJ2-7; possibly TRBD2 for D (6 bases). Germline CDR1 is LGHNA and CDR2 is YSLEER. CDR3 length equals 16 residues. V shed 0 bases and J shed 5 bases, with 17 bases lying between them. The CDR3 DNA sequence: TGCGCCAGCAGCCAAGATCTTTTAGCTACGGGGGACGAGCAGTACTTC. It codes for CASSQDLLATGDEQYF.

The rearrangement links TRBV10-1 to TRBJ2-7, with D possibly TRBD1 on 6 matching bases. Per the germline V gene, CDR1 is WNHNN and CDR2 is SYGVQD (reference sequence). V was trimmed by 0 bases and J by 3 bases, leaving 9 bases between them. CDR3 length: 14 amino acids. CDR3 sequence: CASSESQGSYEQYF. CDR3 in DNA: TGCGCCAGCAGTGAGTCACAGGGTAGCTACGAGCAGTACTTC.

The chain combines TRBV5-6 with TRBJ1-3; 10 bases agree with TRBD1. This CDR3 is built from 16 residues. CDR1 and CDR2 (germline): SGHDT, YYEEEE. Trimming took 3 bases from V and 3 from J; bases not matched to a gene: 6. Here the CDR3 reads CASSWTGGSYGNTIYF. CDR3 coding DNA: TGTGCCAGCAGCTGGACAGGGGGGTCTTATGGAAACACCATATATTTT.

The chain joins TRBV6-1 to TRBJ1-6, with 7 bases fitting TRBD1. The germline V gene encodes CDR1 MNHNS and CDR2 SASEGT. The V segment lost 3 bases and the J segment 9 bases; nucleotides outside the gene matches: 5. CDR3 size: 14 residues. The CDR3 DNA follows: TGTGCCAGCAGTGAGCAGGGGGAAGTTTCACCCCTCCACTTT. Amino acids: CASSEQGEVSPLHF.

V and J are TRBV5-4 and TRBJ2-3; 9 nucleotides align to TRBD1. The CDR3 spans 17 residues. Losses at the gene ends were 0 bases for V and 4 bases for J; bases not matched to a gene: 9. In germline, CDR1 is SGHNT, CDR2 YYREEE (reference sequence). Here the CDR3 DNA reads TGTGCCAGCAGCTTGGACAGGGGGCGCTTGAGCCCAGATACGCAGTATTTT. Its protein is CASSLDRGRLSPDTQYF.

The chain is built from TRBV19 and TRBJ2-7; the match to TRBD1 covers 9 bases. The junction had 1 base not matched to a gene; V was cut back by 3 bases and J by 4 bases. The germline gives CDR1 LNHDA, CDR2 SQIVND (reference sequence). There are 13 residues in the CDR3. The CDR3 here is CASSMGQGYEQYF. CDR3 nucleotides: TGTGCCAGTAGTATGGGACAGGGTTACGAGCAGTACTTC.

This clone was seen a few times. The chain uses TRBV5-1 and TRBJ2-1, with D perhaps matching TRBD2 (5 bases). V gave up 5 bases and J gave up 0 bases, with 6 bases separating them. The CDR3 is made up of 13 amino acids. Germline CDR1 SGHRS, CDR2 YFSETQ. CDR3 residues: CASRGSSYNEQFF. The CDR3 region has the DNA TGCGCCAGCAGGGGGAGCTCCTACAATGAGCAGTTCTTC.

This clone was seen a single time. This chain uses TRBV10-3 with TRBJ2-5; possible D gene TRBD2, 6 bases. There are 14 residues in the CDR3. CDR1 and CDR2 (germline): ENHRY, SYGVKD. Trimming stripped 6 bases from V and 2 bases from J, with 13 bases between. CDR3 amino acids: CAIRGTGLQETQYF. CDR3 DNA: TGTGCCATCAGGGGGACTGGACTACAAGAGACCCAGTACTTC.

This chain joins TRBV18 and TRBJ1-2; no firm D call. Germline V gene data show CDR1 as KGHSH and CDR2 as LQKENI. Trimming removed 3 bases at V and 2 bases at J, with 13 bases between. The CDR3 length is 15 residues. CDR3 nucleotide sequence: TGTGCCAGCTCACCTAGACTGGAGTTAAACTATGGCTACACCTTC. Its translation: CASSPRLELNYGYTF. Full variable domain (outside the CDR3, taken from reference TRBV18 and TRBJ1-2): NAGVMQNPRHLVRRRGQEARLRCSPMKGHSHVYWYRQLPEEGLKFMVYLQKENIIDESGMPKERFSAEFPKEGPSILRIQQVVRGDSAAYFCASSPRLELNYGYTFGSGTRLTVV.

The CDR3 nucleotides are TGTGCCAGCACTGTGGAGGTAATGAACACTGAAGCTTTCTTT. Translation gives CASTVEVMNTEAFF. V is TRBV2 and J is TRBJ1-1, with no clear D. V shed 7 bases and J shed 0 bases, with 12 bases lying between them. This CDR3 is built from 14 residues. CDR1 is SNHLY, CDR2 FYNNEI, per germline.

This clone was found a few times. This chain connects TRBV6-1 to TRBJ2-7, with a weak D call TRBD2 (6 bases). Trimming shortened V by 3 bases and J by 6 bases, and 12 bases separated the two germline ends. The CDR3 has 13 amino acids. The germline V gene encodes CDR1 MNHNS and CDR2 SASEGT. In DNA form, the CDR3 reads TGTGCCAGCAGTGAGGGGCAGGGAGGCGAGCAGTACTTC. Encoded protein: CASSEGQGGEQYF.

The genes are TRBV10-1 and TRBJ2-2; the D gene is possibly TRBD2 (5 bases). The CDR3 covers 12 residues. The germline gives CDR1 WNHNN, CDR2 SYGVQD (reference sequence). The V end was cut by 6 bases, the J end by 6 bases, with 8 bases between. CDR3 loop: CASSRGSGELFF. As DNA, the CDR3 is TGCGCCAGCAGCCGGGGTTCCGGGGAGCTGTTTTTT.

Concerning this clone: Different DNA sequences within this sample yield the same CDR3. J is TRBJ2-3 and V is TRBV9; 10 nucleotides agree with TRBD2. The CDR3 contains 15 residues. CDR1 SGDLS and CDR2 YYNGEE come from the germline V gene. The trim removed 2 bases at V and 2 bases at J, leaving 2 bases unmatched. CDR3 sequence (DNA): TGTGCCAGCAGCGTGAGCGGGAGGGACACAGATACGCAGTATTTT. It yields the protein CASSVSGRDTDTQYF. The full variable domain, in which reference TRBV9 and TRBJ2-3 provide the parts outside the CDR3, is DSGVTQTPKHLITATGQRVTLRCSPRSGDLSVYWYQQSLDQGLQFLIQYYNGEERAKGNILERFSAQQFPDLHSELNLSSLELGDSALYFCASSVSGRDTDTQYFGPGTRLTVL.

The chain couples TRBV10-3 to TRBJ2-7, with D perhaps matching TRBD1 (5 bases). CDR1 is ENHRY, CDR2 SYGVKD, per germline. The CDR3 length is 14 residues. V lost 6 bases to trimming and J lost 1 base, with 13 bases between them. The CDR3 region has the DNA TGTGCCATCAGGGACATGCTCAATTCCTACGAGCAGTACTTC. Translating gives CAIRDMLNSYEQYF.

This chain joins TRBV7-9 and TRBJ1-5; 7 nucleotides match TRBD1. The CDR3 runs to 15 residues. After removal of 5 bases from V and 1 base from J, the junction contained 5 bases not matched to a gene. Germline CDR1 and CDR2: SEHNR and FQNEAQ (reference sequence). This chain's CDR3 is CASSPQGESNQPQHF. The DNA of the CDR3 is TGTGCCAGCAGCCCCCAGGGGGAGAGCAATCAGCCCCAGCATTTT.

CDR3 DNA sequence: TGTGCCAGCAGCTGGGCTGACAGGGAAAAGATAGGCACTGAAGCTTTCTTT. This translates into CASSWADREKIGTEAFF. The chain combines TRBV5-6 with TRBJ1-1; 7 nucleotides agree with TRBD1. V shed 3 bases, J shed 4 bases, and the junction held 15 bases outside the gene matches. Germline V gives CDR1 SGHDT, CDR2 YYEEEE. CDR3 length equals 17 residues.

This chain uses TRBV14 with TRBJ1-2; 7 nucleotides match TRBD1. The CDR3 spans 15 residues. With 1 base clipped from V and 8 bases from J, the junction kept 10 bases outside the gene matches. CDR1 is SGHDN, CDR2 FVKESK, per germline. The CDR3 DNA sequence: TGTGCCAGCAGCCAAGGGGCCAGGGGGTCGGGAGGCTACACCTTC. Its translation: CASSQGARGSGGYTF.

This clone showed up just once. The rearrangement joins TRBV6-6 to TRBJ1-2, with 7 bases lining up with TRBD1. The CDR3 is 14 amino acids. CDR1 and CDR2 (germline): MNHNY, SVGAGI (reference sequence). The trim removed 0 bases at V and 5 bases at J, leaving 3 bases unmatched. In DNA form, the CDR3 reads TGTGCCAGCAGTTACTCAGCGACAGGGTATGGCTACACCTTC. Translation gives CASSYSATGYGYTF.

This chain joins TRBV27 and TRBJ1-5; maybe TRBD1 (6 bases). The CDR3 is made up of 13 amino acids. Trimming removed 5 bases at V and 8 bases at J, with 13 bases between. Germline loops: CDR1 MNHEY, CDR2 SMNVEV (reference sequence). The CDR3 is CASSLHRAEPQHF. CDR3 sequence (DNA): TGTGCCAGCAGTCTACACAGGGCCGAGCCCCAGCATTTT.

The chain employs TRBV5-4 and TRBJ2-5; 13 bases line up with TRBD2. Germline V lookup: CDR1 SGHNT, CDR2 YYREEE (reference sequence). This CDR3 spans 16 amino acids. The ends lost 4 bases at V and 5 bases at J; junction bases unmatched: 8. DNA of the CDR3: TGTGCCAGCAGCGACGGACTAGCGGGAGCGGTGGAGACCCAGTACTTC. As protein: CASSDGLAGAVETQYF. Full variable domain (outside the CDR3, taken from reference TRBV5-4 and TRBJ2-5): ETGVTQSPTHLIKTRGQQVTLRCSSQSGHNTVSWYQQALGQGPQFIFQYYREEENGRGNFPPRFSGLQFPNYSSELNVNALELDDSALYLCASSDGLAGAVETQYFGPGTRLLVL.

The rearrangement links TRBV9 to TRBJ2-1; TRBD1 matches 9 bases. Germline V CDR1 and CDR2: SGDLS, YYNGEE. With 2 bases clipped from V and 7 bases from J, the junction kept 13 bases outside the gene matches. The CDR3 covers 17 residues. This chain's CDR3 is CASSVLPGQGRDNEQFF. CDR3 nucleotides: TGTGCCAGCAGCGTCCTACCGGGACAGGGAAGGGATAATGAGCAGTTCTTC.

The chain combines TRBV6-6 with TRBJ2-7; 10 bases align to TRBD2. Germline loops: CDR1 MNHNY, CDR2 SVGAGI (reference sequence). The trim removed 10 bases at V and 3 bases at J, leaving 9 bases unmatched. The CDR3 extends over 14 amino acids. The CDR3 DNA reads TGTGCCACCTTAATAGCGGGAGGTCGCTACGAGCAGTACTTC. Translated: CATLIAGGRYEQYF.